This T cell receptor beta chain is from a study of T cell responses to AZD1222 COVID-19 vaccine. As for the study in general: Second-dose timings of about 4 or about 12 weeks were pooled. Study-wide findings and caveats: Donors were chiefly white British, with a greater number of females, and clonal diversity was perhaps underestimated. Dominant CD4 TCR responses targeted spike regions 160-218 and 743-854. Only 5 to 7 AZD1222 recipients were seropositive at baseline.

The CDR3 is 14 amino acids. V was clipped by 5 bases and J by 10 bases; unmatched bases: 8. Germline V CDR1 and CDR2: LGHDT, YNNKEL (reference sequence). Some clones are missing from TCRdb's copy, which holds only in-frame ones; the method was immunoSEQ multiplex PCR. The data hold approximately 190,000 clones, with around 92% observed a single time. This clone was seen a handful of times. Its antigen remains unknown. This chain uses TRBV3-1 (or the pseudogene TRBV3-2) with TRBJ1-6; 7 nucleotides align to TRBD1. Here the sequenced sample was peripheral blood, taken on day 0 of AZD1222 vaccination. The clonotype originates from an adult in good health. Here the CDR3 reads CASSLRQGGSPLHF. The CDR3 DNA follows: TGTGCCAGCAGCTTACGACAGGGTGGATCACCCCTCCACTTT.